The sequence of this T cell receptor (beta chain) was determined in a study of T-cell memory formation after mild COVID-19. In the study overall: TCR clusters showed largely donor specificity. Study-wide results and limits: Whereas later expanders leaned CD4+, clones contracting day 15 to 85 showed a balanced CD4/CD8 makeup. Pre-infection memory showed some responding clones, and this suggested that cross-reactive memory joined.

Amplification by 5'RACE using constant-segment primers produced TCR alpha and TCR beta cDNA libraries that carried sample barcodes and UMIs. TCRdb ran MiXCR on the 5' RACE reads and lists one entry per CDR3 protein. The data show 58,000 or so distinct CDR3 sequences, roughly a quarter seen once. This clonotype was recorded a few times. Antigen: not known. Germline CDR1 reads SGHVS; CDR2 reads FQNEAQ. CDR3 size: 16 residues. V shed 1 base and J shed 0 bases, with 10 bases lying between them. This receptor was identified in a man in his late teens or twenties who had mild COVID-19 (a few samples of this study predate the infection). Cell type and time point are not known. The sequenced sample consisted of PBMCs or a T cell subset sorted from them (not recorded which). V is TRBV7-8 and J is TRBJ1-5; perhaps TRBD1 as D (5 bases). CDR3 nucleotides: TGTGCCAGCAGCTTAGAGACAGTTTATAGCAATCAGCCCCAGCATTTT. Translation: CASSLETVYSNQPQHF.